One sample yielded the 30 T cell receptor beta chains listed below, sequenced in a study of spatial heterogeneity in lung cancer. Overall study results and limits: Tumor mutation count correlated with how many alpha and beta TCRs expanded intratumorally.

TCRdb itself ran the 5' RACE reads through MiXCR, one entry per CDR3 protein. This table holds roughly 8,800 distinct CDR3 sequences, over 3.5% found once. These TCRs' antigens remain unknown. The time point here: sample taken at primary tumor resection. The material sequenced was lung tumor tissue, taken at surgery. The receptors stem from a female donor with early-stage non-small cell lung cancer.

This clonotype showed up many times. CDR3 sequence reads: CASSSPPRGTGNTIYF. DNA for the CDR3: TGTGCCAGCAGTTCGCCCCCCAGGGGGACAGGAAACACCATATATTTT. The V gene is TRBV28, the J gene TRBJ1-3; TRBD1 agrees at 7 bases. From germline, CDR1 is MDHEN and CDR2 SYDVKM. The CDR3 runs to 16 residues. The V segment lost 4 bases and the J segment 4 bases; nucleotides outside the gene matches: 10.

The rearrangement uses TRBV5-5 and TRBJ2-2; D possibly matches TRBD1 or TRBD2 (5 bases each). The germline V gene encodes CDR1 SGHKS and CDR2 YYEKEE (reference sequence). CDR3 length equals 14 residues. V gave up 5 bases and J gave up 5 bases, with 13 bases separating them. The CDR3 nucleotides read TGTGCCAGCAGATCGTGGGGGAAGACCGGGGAGCTGTTTTTT. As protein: CASRSWGKTGELFF.

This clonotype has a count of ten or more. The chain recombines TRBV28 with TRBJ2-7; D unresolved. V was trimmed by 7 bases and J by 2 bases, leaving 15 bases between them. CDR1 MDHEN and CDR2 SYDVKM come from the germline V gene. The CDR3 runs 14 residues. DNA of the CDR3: TGTGCCAGCACCGCTTGGCACACCCCCTACGAGCAGTACTTC. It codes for CASTAWHTPYEQYF.

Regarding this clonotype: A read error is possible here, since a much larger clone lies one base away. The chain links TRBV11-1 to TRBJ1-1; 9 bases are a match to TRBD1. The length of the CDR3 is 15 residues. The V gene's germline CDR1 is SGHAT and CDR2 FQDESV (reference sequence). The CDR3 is CVSSTGQGRNTEAFF. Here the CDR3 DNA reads TGTGTCAGCAGCACGGGACAGGGCCGGAACACTGAAGCTTTCTTT.

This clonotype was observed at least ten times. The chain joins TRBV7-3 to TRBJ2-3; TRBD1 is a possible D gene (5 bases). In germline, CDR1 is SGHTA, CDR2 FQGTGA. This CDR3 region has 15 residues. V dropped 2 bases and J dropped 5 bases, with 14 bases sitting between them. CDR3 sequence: CASSLVPQRGDTQYF. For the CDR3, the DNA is TGTGCCAGCAGCTTAGTTCCGCAAAGGGGAGATACGCAGTATTTT.

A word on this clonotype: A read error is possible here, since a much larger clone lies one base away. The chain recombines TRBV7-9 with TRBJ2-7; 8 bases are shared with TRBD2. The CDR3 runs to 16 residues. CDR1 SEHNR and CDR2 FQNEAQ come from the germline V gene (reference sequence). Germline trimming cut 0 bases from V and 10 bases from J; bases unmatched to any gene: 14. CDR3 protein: CASSLAMSGRTRYQYF. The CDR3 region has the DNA TGTGCCAGCAGCTTAGCGATGAGCGGGAGAACCCGTTACCAGTACTTC.

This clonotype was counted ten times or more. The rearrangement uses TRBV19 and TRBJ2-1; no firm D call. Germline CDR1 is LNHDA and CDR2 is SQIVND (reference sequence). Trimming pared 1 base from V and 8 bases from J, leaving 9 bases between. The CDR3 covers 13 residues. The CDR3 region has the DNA TGTGCCAGTAGTATAGGACTCGCGGATGAGCAGTTCTTC. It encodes CASSIGLADEQFF.

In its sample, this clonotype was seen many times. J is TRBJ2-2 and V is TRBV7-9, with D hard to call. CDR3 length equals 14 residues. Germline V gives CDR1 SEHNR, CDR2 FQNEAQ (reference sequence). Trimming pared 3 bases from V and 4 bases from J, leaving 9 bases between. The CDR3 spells CASSFEWGTGELFF. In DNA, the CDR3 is TGTGCCAGCAGCTTTGAATGGGGCACCGGGGAGCTGTTTTTT.

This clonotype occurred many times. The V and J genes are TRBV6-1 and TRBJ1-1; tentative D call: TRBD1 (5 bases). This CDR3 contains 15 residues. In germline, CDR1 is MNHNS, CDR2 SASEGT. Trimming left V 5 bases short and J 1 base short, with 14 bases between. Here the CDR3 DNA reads TGTGCCAGCAGTTTCCGGGGAAGGGGGAACACTGAAGCTTTCTTT. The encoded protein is CASSFRGRGNTEAFF.

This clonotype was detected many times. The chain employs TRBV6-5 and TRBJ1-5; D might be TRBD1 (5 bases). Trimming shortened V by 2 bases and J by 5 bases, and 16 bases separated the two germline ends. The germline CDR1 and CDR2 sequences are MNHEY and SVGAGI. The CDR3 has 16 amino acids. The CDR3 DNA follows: TGTGCCAGCAGTTACCACCGGAAACAGGAAGATCAGCCCCAGCATTTT. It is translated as CASSYHRKQEDQPQHF.

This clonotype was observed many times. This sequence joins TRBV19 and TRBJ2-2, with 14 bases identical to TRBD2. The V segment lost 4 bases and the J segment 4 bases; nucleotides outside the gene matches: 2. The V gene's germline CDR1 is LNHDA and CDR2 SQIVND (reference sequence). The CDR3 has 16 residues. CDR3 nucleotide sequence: TGTGCCAGTAGTAGACTAGCGGGAGGGATCACCGGGGAGCTGTTTTTT. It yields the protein CASSRLAGGITGELFF.

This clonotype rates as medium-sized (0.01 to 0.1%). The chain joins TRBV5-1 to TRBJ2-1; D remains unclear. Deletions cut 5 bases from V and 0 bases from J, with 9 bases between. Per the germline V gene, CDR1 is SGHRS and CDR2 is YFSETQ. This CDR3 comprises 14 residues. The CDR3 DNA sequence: TGCGCCAGCAGGGAAGGGAACTCCTACAATGAGCAGTTCTTC. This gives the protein CASREGNSYNEQFF.

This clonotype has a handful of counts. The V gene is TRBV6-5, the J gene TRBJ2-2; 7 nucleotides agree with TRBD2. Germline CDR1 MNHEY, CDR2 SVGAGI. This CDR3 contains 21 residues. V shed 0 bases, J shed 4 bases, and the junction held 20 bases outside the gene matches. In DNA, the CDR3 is TGTGCCAGCAGTTACTCCGGACTAGTCCCCCCTTTTGTCCAAAGCACCGGGGAGCTGTTTTTT. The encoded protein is CASSYSGLVPPFVQSTGELFF.

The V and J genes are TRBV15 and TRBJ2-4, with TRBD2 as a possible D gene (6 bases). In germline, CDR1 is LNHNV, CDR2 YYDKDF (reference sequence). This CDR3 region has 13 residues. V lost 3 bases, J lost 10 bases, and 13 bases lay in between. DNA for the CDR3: TGTGCCACCAGCAGGAGGGGAGGAGCAATTCAGTACTTC. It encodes CATSRRGGAIQYF.

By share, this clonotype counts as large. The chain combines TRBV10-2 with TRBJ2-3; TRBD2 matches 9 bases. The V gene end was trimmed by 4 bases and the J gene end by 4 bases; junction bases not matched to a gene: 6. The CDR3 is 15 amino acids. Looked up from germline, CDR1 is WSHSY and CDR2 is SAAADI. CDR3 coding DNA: TGCGCCAGCAGTGGTGTGCGCGGGAGGGCAGATACGCAGTATTTT. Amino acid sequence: CASSGVRGRADTQYF.

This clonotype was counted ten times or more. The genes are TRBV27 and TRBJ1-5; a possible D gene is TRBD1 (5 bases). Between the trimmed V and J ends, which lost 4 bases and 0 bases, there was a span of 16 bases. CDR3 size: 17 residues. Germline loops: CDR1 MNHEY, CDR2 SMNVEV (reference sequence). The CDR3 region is CASSSQGARDSNQPQHF. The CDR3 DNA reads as TGTGCCAGCAGTTCCCAAGGGGCCAGGGATAGCAATCAGCCCCAGCATTTT.

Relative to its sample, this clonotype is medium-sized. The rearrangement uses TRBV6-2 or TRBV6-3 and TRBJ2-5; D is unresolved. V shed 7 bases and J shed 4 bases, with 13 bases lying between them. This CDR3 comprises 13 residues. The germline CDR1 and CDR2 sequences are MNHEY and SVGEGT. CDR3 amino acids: CASTRVQSETQYF. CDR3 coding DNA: TGTGCCAGCACGAGAGTTCAGTCAGAGACCCAGTACTTC.

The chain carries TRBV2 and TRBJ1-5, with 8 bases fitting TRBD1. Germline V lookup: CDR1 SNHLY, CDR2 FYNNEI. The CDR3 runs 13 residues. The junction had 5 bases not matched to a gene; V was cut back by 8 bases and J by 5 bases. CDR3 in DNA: TGTGCCAGCTGGACAGGGATACATCAGCCCCAGCATTTT. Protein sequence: CASWTGIHQPQHF.

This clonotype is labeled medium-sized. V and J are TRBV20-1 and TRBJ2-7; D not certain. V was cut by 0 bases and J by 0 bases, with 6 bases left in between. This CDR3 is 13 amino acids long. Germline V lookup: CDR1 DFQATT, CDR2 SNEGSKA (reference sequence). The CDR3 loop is CSARDPVSYEQYF. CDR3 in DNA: TGCAGTGCTAGAGATCCAGTCTCCTACGAGCAGTACTTC.

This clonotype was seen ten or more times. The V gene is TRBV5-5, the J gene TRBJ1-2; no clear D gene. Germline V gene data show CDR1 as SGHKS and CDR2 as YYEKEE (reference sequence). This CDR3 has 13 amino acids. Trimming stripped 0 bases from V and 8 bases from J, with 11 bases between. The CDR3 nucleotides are TGTGCCAGCAGCTTGGGAGTGATTGGCGGCTACACCTTC. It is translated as CASSLGVIGGYTF.

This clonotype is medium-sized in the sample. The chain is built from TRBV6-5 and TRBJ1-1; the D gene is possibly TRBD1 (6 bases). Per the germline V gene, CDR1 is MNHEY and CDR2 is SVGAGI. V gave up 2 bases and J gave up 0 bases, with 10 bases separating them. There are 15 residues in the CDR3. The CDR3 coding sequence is TGTGCCAGCAGTTACACGCAGGGGATGAACACTGAAGCTTTCTTT. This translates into CASSYTQGMNTEAFF.

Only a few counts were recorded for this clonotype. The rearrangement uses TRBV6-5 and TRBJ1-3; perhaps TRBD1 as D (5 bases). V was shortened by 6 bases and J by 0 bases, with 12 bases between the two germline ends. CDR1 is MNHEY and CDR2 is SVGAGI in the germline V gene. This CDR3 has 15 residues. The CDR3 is CASSVGTTSGNTIYF. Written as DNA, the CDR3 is TGTGCCAGCAGCGTAGGGACTACCTCTGGAAACACCATATATTTT.

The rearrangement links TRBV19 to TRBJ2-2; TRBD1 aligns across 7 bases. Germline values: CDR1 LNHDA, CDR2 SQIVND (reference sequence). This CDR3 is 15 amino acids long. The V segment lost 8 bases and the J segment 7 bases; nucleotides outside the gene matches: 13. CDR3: CASGPRTGASGELFF. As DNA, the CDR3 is TGTGCCAGTGGCCCGCGGACAGGAGCAAGCGGGGAGCTGTTTTTT.

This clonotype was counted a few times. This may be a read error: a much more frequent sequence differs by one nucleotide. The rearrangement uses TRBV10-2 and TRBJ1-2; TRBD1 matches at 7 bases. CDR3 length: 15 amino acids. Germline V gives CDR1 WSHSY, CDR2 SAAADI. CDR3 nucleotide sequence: TGCGCCAGCAGATCCACAGGGGATCCCCCCTATGGCTACAACTTC. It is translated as CASRSTGDPPYGYNF.

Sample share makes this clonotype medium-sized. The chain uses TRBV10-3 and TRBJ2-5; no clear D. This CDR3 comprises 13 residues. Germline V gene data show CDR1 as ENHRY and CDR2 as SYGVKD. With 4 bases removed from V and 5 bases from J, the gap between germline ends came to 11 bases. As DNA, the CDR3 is TGTGCCATCAGTGGCTTAGAATCGGAGACCCAGTACTTC. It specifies CAISGLESETQYF.

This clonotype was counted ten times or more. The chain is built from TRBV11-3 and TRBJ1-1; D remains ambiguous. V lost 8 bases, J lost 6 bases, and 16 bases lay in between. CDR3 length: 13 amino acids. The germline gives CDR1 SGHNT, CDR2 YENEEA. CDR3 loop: CASVIERCAEAFF. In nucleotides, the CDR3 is TGTGCCAGCGTTATTGAAAGATGCGCTGAAGCTTTCTTT.

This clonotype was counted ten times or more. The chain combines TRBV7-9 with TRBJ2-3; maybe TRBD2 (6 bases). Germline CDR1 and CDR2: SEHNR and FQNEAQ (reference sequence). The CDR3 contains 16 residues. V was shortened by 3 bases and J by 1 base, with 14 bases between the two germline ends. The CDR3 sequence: CASSFISSDGTDTQYF. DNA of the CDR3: TGTGCCAGCAGCTTTATTTCTAGCGATGGCACAGATACGCAGTATTTT.

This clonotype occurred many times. The CDR3 coding sequence is TGTGCCAGCAGCTTAGGGGATTACGCAGATACGCAGTATTTT. Translation: CASSLGDYADTQYF. This chain uses TRBV7-9 with TRBJ2-3; D remains ambiguous. Between the trimmed V and J ends, which lost 1 base and 4 bases, there was a span of 9 bases. The CDR3 runs 14 residues. Germline V gives CDR1 SEHNR, CDR2 FQNEAQ (reference sequence).

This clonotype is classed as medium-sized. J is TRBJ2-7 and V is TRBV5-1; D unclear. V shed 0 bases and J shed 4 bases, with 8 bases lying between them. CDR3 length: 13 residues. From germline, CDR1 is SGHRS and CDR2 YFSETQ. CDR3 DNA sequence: TGCGCCAGCAGCTTGGCGGAGAGGTACGAGCAGTACTTC. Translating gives CASSLAERYEQYF.

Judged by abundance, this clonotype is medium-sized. The CDR3 protein is CASSGGATGSYEQYF. The CDR3 DNA sequence: TGCGCCAGCAGCGGGGGGGCTACCGGCTCCTACGAGCAGTACTTC. V usage is TRBV5-1 and J usage is TRBJ2-7, with D perhaps matching TRBD2 (7 bases). The CDR3 is made up of 15 amino acids. Germline CDR1 reads SGHRS; CDR2 reads YFSETQ. The germline V and J ends were trimmed by 4 bases and 0 bases, with 14 bases remaining between them.